The rows below give T cell receptor beta chains drawn from one sample of a study of circulating CD8 cells and anti-PD-1 response in melanoma. MiXCR, applied by TCRdb to the reads, yields one record per CDR3 protein. The data contain approximately 700 distinct CDR3 sequences, 7% of them singletons. The sequencing used CD8+ T cells from PBMCs, collected at baseline or after one month of anti-PD-1 therapy (not recorded which). The receptors were gathered from a human donor with melanoma. The CDR3 runs from the conserved cysteine through the conserved F or W. D genes are given only for firm matches. Clone size is not always given. Where it is, it says once, few, many or a class for expanded clones.

cdr3_aa cdr3_nt clone_size v_call d_call j_call
CASSETPEGKTQYF TGTGCCAGCAGTGAAACGCCGGAGGGGAAGACCCAGTACTTC large TRBV6-1 . TRBJ2-5
CASSQEGLVTYTDTQYF TGCGCCAGCAGCCAAGAGGGACTAGTGACCTACACAGATACGCAGTATTTT large TRBV4-1 TRBD2 TRBJ2-3
CASSEEGTGGNTEAFF TGTGCCAGCAGTGAAGAGGGGACAGGGGGGAACACTGAAGCTTTCTTT medium-sized TRBV6-1 TRBD1 TRBJ1-1
CASSFLRQGSMNTEAFF TGTGCCAGCAGCTTCTTGCGACAGGGAAGCATGAACACTGAAGCTTTCTTT large TRBV11-1 TRBD1 TRBJ1-1
CASSITGGIYEQYF TGTGCCAGTAGTATAACAGGGGGGATCTACGAGCAGTACTTC hyperexpanded TRBV19 TRBD1 TRBJ2-7
CASRTGQSSSYEQYF TGTGCCAGCAGAACCGGACAGTCTAGCTCCTACGAGCAGTACTTC medium-sized TRBV28 . TRBJ2-7
CASSSPPGGDLSGNTIYF TGTGCCAGCAGTTCTCCCCCGGGAGGGGACCTCTCTGGAAACACCATATATTTT large TRBV25-1 . TRBJ1-3
CASKSGGNEQYF TGTGCCTCCAAAAGTGGGGGTAATGAGCAGTACTTC large TRBV19 . TRBJ2-7
CASSIVALGTEAFF TGTGCCAGTAGTATAGTGGCCTTGGGAACTGAAGCTTTCTTT large TRBV19 . TRBJ1-1
CATSDRDRVTGELFF TGTGCCACCAGTGACAGGGATAGAGTCACCGGGGAGCTGTTTTTT medium-sized TRBV24-1 . TRBJ2-2
CASSLTGNSETQYF TGTGCCAGCAGCTTAACAGGAAATTCGGAGACCCAGTACTTC large TRBV11-2 . TRBJ2-5
CASSELAGGKNIQYF TGTGCCAGCAGTGAACTAGCGGGGGGGAAAAACATTCAGTACTTC medium-sized TRBV6-1 TRBD2 TRBJ2-4
CASSVEGGLSTDTQYF TGTGCCAGCAGCGTAGAAGGGGGACTTAGCACAGATACGCAGTATTTT large TRBV9 . TRBJ2-3
CSVEFSRETQYF TGCAGCGTTGAGTTTAGCAGGGAGACCCAGTACTTC large TRBV29-1 . TRBJ2-5
CADDRSSYEQYF TGTGCCGACGACAGGAGCTCCTACGAGCAGTACTTC large TRBV19 . TRBJ2-7
CASNIGEQRDGYTF TGTGCCAGTAACATAGGGGAACAGAGAGATGGCTACACCTTC large TRBV6-2/TRBV6-3 . TRBJ1-2
CASSEEGGGANVLTF TGTGCCAGCAGTGAAGAAGGGGGTGGGGCCAACGTCCTGACTTTC large TRBV6-1 . TRBJ2-6
CASTRPEGDSYEQYF TGTGCCAGCACCCGCCCGGAAGGGGATTCCTACGAGCAGTACTTC medium-sized TRBV6-1 . TRBJ2-7
CSARDLLQVSEQYF TGCAGTGCTAGAGACCTCCTACAGGTATCCGAGCAGTACTTC medium-sized TRBV20-1 . TRBJ2-7
CASSEEQAGTEAFF TGTGCCAGCAGTGAGGAGCAGGCAGGCACTGAAGCTTTCTTT . TRBV25-1 . TRBJ1-1
CASRDSNTGELFF TGTGCCAGCAGAGACAGTAACACCGGGGAGCTGTTTTTT medium-sized TRBV7-6 . TRBJ2-2
CASSRIAGGPYEQYF TGTGCCAGCAGTAGAATCGCAGGGGGACCCTACGAGCAGTACTTC large TRBV28 TRBD1 TRBJ2-7
CASSPIGGVMNTEAFF TGTGCCAGCAGTCCCATCGGGGGCGTAATGAACACTGAAGCTTTCTTT . TRBV27 . TRBJ1-1
CSARSPIRDTEAFF TGCAGTGCTAGGTCTCCCATACGGGACACTGAAGCTTTCTTT medium-sized TRBV20-1 . TRBJ1-1
CASSLSRQGINEKLFF TGTGCCAGCAGTTTGTCAAGGCAGGGGATTAATGAAAAACTGTTTTTT few TRBV28 . TRBJ1-4
CASSMTGAFNQPQHF TGTGCCAGTAGCATGACAGGGGCGTTCAATCAGCCCCAGCATTTT medium-sized TRBV19 TRBD1 TRBJ1-5
CAISSRTGRLYEQYF TGTGCCATCAGTTCGCGGACAGGGAGGCTCTACGAGCAGTACTTC large TRBV10-3 TRBD1 TRBJ2-7
CAWSVLGGTGELFF TGTGCCTGGAGTGTACTAGGGGGCACCGGGGAGCTGTTTTTT . TRBV30 . TRBJ2-2
CASSLLTGFSSPLHF TGTGCCAGCAGCTTATTGACAGGGTTCAGCTCACCCCTCCACTTT medium-sized TRBV7-2 TRBD1 TRBJ1-6
CASSPEGHPGRAFF TGTGCCAGCAGTCCTGAGGGACACCCGGGGAGAGCTTTCTTT medium-sized TRBV6-5 . TRBJ1-1